The clone carrying this T cell receptor beta chain was found many times. As yet, its antigen is unknown. TCRdb reanalysed the reads using MiXCR and keeps one entry per CDR3 protein. Counted here are 650,000 to 900,000 distinct CDR3 sequences, around 29% occurring once; the ten biggest clones make up approximately 14%. The sample originates from a study of T cell repertoires in cytomegalovirus infection. The overall study: Selection of CMV epitopes for the study included recently identified HLA-C-restricted and well-studied HLA-B-restricted ones. Matching HLA type and CMV infection were both indicated by public TCR beta signatures. Study observations and caveats: CMV-specific HLA-C-restricted TCR beta clonotypes dominated the ex vivo response. Cumulated frequencies of public TCR beta families served to identify carriers of CMV plus the relevant HLA.

The receptor's source is a human donor in good health (CMV status not recorded). Some clones in this sample may be carry-over from other donors' samples. The sequences come from cultured CD8+ T cells from PBMCs, collected from culture after CMV antigen stimulation.

For the CDR3, the DNA is TGTGCCAGCAGTTCTGCCTCGGTGTTACTCCACTTT. It specifies CASSSASVLLHF. V is TRBV7-9 and J is TRBJ1-6, with D unclear. This CDR3 comprises 12 residues. Germline V gene sequence: CDR1 SEHNR, CDR2 FQNEAQ (reference sequence). Trimming removed 6 bases at V and 16 bases at J, with 16 bases between.